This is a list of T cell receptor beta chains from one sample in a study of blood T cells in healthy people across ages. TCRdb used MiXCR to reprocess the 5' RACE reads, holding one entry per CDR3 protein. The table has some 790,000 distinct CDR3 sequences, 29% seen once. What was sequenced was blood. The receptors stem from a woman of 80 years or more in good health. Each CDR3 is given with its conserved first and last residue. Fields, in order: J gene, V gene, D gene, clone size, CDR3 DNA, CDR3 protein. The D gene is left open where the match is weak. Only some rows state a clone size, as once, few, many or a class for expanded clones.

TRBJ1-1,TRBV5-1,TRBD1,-,TGCGCCAGCAGCTTGGCGATGCCGGGACAGGGGCGTTCGAACACTGAAGCTTTCTTT,CASSLAMPGQGRSNTEAFF
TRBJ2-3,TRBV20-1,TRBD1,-,TGCAGTGCTTCGTGGACAGGGGGCACAGATACGCAGTATTTT,CSASWTGGTDTQYF
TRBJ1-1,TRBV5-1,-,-,TGCGCCAGCAGCACCGGACGGGGAAGAACACTGAAGCTCTTAGAATCAACTTTCTTT,CASSTGRGRTLKLLESTFF
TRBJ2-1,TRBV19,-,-,TGTGCCAGTAACCCTCCGGGCGAGGGGAACAATGAGCAGTTCTTC,CASNPPGEGNNEQFF
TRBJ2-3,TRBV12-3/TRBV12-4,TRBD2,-,TGTGCCAGCAGTTTTCAGCGGGGGAACACAGATACGCAATATTTT,CASSFQRGNTDTQYF
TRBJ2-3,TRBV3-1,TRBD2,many,TGTGCCAGCAGCCCATGGGCTAGCGGGGGGGCAGATACGCAGTATTTT,CASSPWASGGADTQYF
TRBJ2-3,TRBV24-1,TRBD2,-,TGTGCCACCAGCGCCCCCAAGGGGAGGGGAGGAAGCACAGATACGCAGTATTTT,CATSAPKGRGGSTDTQYF
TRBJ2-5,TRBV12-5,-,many,TGTGCTAGTGGTTTGGGGACTACAGAGACCCAGTACTTC,CASGLGTTETQYF
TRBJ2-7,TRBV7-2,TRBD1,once,TGTGCCAGCAGCTTAGCGTGTACTACAGGGGGCGATGAGCAGTACTTC,CASSLACTTGGDEQYF
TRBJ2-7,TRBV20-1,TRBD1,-,TGCAGTGCTAGAGAGGGGGCAGGGGGCGAACACGAGCAGTACTTC,CSAREGAGGEHEQYF
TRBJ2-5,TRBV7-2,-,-,TGTGCCAGCAGCTTAGCGTGGGTAGGCGGAGAGACCCAGTACTTC,CASSLAWVGGETQYF